The 26 T cell receptor beta chains below come from one sample, sequenced in a study of OX40 agonist ivuxolimab in advanced cancers. Receptor libraries were prepared by the immunoSEQ multiplex PCR assay. Sourced from immuneACCESS, this table was stored by TCRdb with only in-frame sequences that have V and J called. A share of the clones is absent; for the studies checked, an unresolved V gene accounts for under half, and the remainder has no known explanation. The sample table contains 20,000 to 25,000 clones; only one count was recorded for about 83% of them. The ten largest clonotypes hold about a fifth of the sample. The material was CD4+ or CD8+ T cells sorted from blood, obtained in a trial of the OX40 agonist ivuxolimab. The receptors originated from an adult with an advanced solid tumor such as melanoma, head and neck, liver or kidney cancer.

The V call is TRBV2, the J call TRBJ1-5; 9 bases agree with TRBD1. This CDR3 spans 15 amino acids. CDR1 and CDR2 (germline): SNHLY, FYNNEI. J lost 3 bases, V lost 4 bases, and 4 bases had no gene match. CDR3: CASSAGTGINQPQHF. The CDR3 nucleotides are TGTGCCAGCAGTGCCGGGACAGGGATCAATCAGCCCCAGCATTTT.

V gene TRBV7-9 combines with J gene TRBJ2-1; 11 bases match TRBD2. The CDR3 is 16 residues long. Germline V CDR1 and CDR2: SEHNR, FQNEAQ (reference sequence). Trimming cost V 5 bases and J 3 bases; bases outside gene matches: 6. The CDR3 bases are TGTGCCAGCAGCCCCATAGCGGGAGGGCTCTACAATGAGCAGTTCTTC. This gives the protein CASSPIAGGLYNEQFF. Complete variable domain (other parts from reference TRBV7-9 and TRBJ2-1): DTGVSQNPRHKITKRGQNVTFRCDPISEHNRLYWYRQTLGQGPEFLTYFQNEAQLEKSRLLSDRFSAERPKGSFSTLEIQRTEQGDSAMYLCASSPIAGGLYNEQFFGPGTRLTVL.

The V call is TRBV25-1, the J call TRBJ2-5, with 7 bases fitting TRBD1. This CDR3 region has 16 residues. V gave up 6 bases and J gave up 3 bases; unmatched junction bases: 13. Germline CDR1 reads MGHDK; CDR2 reads SYGVNS. The CDR3 sequence: CASSLSKGALKETQYF. CDR3 sequence (DNA): TGTGCCAGCAGCCTAAGCAAGGGGGCCTTGAAAGAGACCCAGTACTTC.

The V call is TRBV4-1, the J call TRBJ2-7; a possible D gene is TRBD2 (6 bases). V was shortened by 2 bases and J by 4 bases, with 15 bases between the two germline ends. Germline loops: CDR1 MGHRA, CDR2 YSYEKL. The CDR3 length is 15 residues. The CDR3, as DNA: TGCGCCAGCAGCCAACGGGACTCCCGAGTGTACGAGCAGTACTTC. Encoded protein: CASSQRDSRVYEQYF.

V is TRBV4-1 and J is TRBJ1-1, with TRBD1 identical over 8 bases. From germline, CDR1 is MGHRA and CDR2 YSYEKL. This CDR3 comprises 13 residues. V was pared by 0 bases and J by 8 bases, with 2 bases of the junction left unmatched. This CDR3 is CASSQETGEEAFF. The DNA of the CDR3 is TGCGCCAGCAGCCAAGAGACAGGGGAAGAAGCTTTCTTT.

The chain uses TRBV27 and TRBJ2-7, with 7 bases fitting TRBD1. V trimming: 3 bases; J trimming: 6 bases; junction bases outside the gene matches: 5. Germline assignment: CDR1 MNHEY and CDR2 SMNVEV (reference sequence). This CDR3 is 13 amino acids long. The CDR3 coding sequence is TGTGCCAGCAGTTTCAGCCGACAGGGCGAGCAGTACTTC. It is translated as CASSFSRQGEQYF.

The chain joins TRBV28 to TRBJ2-3; the match to TRBD2 covers 11 bases. Trimming removed 6 bases from V and 2 bases from J; junction bases left unmatched: 13. The germline V gene has CDR1 MDHEN and CDR2 SYDVKM. This CDR3 is 18 amino acids long. Here the CDR3 DNA reads TGTGCCAGCAGCTACCCCCTCGCTAGCGGGGGGACCACAGATACGCAGTATTTT. Its translation: CASSYPLASGGTTDTQYF. The full variable domain, in which reference TRBV28 and TRBJ2-3 provide the parts outside the CDR3, is DVKVTQSSRYLVKRTGEKVFLECVQDMDHENMFWYRQDPGLGLRLIYFSYDVKMKEKGDIPEGYSVSREKKERFSLILESASTNQTSMYLCASSYPLASGGTTDTQYFGPGTRLTVL.

The rearrangement links TRBV25-1 to TRBJ2-5; 12 bases map to TRBD1. Per the germline V gene, CDR1 is MGHDK and CDR2 is SYGVNS. The junction had 4 bases not matched to a gene; V was cut back by 1 base and J by 4 bases. The CDR3 covers 16 residues. CDR3 protein: CASSESGQGARETQYF. For the CDR3, the DNA is TGTGCCAGCAGTGAATCGGGACAGGGGGCGCGAGAGACCCAGTACTTC.

This clone turned up a few times. V is TRBV27 and J is TRBJ2-2; 11 nucleotides line up with TRBD2. Germline lookup yields CDR1 MNHEY and CDR2 SMNVEV (reference sequence). CDR3 length equals 16 residues. The V gene end was trimmed by 5 bases and the J gene end by 6 bases; junction bases not matched to a gene: 8. The CDR3 sequence: CASSLSSGRVPGELFF. DNA for the CDR3: TGTGCCAGCAGTCTAAGTAGCGGGAGGGTCCCCGGGGAGCTGTTTTTT.

The chain couples TRBV6-5 to TRBJ1-2; D is perhaps TRBD1 (5 bases). From germline, CDR1 is MNHEY and CDR2 SVGAGI. This CDR3 comprises 15 residues. Trimming pared 2 bases from V and 4 bases from J, leaving 14 bases between. CDR3 nucleotides: TGTGCCAGCAGTTACGACGGCCGCGGGGGCTATGGCTACACCTTC. It encodes CASSYDGRGGYGYTF.

The rearrangement uses TRBV5-1 and TRBJ2-2; the match to TRBD1 covers 8 bases. This CDR3 comprises 16 residues. CDR1 and CDR2 from the germline V gene are SGHRS and YFSETQ. J gave up 1 base and V 0 bases, and 2 bases lay outside the gene matches. CDR3 sequence: CASSLAGTGNTGELFF. CDR3 DNA sequence: TGCGCCAGCAGCTTGGCCGGGACAGGGAACACCGGGGAGCTGTTTTTT. Drawing the rest from reference TRBV5-1 and TRBJ2-2, the complete variable domain is KAGVTQTPRYLIKTRGQQVTLSCSPISGHRSVSWYQQTPGQGLQFLFEYFSETQRNKGNFPGRFSGRQFSNSRSEMNVSTLELGDSALYLCASSLAGTGNTGELFFGEGSRLTVL.

This chain links TRBV11-2 with TRBJ1-4; 12 nucleotides match TRBD1. This CDR3 comprises 16 residues. Germline V CDR1 and CDR2: SGHAT, FQNNGV. Losses at the gene ends were 3 bases for V and 8 bases for J; bases not matched to a gene: 7. The CDR3 sequence: CASSFGTGGILEKLFF. CDR3 DNA sequence: TGTGCCAGCAGCTTCGGGACAGGGGGCATCTTGGAAAAACTGTTTTTT.

The rearrangement links TRBV10-3 to TRBJ1-1, with D perhaps matching TRBD1 (6 bases). V shed 10 bases and J shed 8 bases, with 14 bases lying between them. Germline values: CDR1 ENHRY, CDR2 SYGVKD. The CDR3 loop spans 11 amino acids. The CDR3 region is CATMLQGEAFF. In DNA, the CDR3 is TGTGCCACGATGTTACAGGGAGAAGCTTTCTTT.

CDR3 loop: CASSIDPNEQFF. The CDR3 region has the DNA TGTGCCAGTAGTATAGACCCCAATGAGCAGTTCTTC. The chain uses TRBV19 and TRBJ2-1; the D is unclear. V shed 0 bases and J shed 6 bases, with 3 bases lying between them. Germline CDR1 and CDR2: LNHDA and SQIVND (reference sequence). The CDR3 loop spans 12 amino acids.

This clone was recorded once. V and J are TRBV9 and TRBJ2-7; D ambiguous. Germline loops: CDR1 SGDLS, CDR2 YYNGEE. The CDR3 loop spans 13 amino acids. V shed 0 bases and J shed 6 bases, with 10 bases lying between them. The CDR3 DNA follows: TGTGCCAGCAGCGTAGGGCCGGAGACCGAGCAGTACTTC. The encoded protein is CASSVGPETEQYF. Supplemented by reference TRBV9 and TRBJ2-7, the full variable domain reads DSGVTQTPKHLITATGQRVTLRCSPRSGDLSVYWYQQSLDQGLQFLIQYYNGEERAKGNILERFSAQQFPDLHSELNLSSLELGDSALYFCASSVGPETEQYFGPGTRLTVT.

The chain employs TRBV27 and TRBJ2-7; D unresolved. The germline V and J ends were trimmed by 4 bases and 0 bases, with 4 bases remaining between them. CDR3 length: 12 residues. CDR1 and CDR2 (germline): MNHEY, SMNVEV (reference sequence). This CDR3 is CASSSLSYEQYF. The CDR3 DNA sequence: TGTGCCAGCAGTTCGCTCTCCTACGAGCAGTACTTC.

The chain uses TRBV4-1 and TRBJ1-5; D is perhaps TRBD1 (6 bases). The CDR3 covers 14 residues. With 2 bases removed from V and 4 bases from J, the gap between germline ends came to 9 bases. Germline-derived CDR1 and CDR2 are MGHRA and YSYEKL. The CDR3: CASSQTGLNQPQHF. The CDR3, as DNA: TGCGCCAGCAGCCAAACAGGGCTTAATCAGCCCCAGCATTTT.

The CDR3 sequence: CASSLSGPDRTTLFF. CDR3 coding DNA: TGTGCCAGCAGTTTATCTGGACCCGATAGAACAACTCTGTTTTTT. The chain employs TRBV28 and TRBJ1-4; D is ambiguous. V lost 1 base and J lost 14, with 20 bases in between. The CDR3 has 15 residues. CDR1 and CDR2 (germline): MDHEN, SYDVKM.

V usage is TRBV30 and J usage is TRBJ2-4; D is perhaps TRBD1 or TRBD2 (6 bases each). The CDR3 has 11 residues. The ends were cut back, 5 bases at V and 13 bases at J, with 15 bases in the middle. Per the germline V gene, CDR1 is GTSNPN and CDR2 is SVGIG (reference sequence). CDR3 amino acids: CAWPLRGGQYF. The CDR3 region has the DNA TGTGCCTGGCCCCTCAGGGGAGGACAGTACTTC.

The chain combines TRBV11-2 with TRBJ2-1; D remains ambiguous. Trimming left V 3 bases short and J 4 bases short, with 7 bases between. Germline CDR1 is SGHAT and CDR2 is FQNNGV. This CDR3 has 13 residues. The CDR3 spells CASSFLQYNEQFF. The CDR3 DNA reads as TGTGCCAGCAGCTTTCTCCAGTACAATGAGCAGTTCTTC.

The chain employs TRBV10-3 and TRBJ2-7, with 9 bases aligning to TRBD1. With 10 bases clipped from V and 5 bases from J, the junction kept 12 bases outside the gene matches. Germline V gene lookup returns CDR1 ENHRY and CDR2 SYGVKD. This CDR3 is 14 amino acids long. The chain's CDR3 is CATISRTGAHEQYF. Written as DNA, the CDR3 is TGTGCCACCATAAGCCGGACAGGGGCCCACGAGCAGTACTTC.

This chain links TRBV20-1 with TRBJ1-5, with D unclear. V dropped 6 bases and J dropped 6 bases, with 9 bases sitting between them. CDR3 length: 11 amino acids. Germline loops: CDR1 DFQATT, CDR2 SNEGSKA (reference sequence). The DNA of the CDR3 is TGCAGTGCCATCAAGGGTCAGCCCCAGCATTTT. This codes for CSAIKGQPQHF.

This clone has a single count. The rearrangement links TRBV5-8 to TRBJ1-2; TRBD1 might be the D (5 bases). V was trimmed by 4 bases and J by 1 base, leaving 14 bases between them. The CDR3 sequence is 15 residues long. Germline assignment: CDR1 SGHTS and CDR2 YDEGEE. CDR3 DNA sequence: TGTGCCAGCAGCCCGGGGCGGAACCTTAACTATGGCTACACCTTC. It specifies CASSPGRNLNYGYTF.

About this clone: An end of the junction differs from the germline gene, which may be a read error. Different DNA sequences within this sample yield the same CDR3. V is TRBV18 and J is TRBJ1-5; no definite D call. The germline V gene has CDR1 KGHSH and CDR2 LQKENI. The CDR3 is 15 residues long. This CDR3 reads CASSPRRYSNQPQHF. The DNA for the CDR3 is TGCGCCAGCTCACCACGAAGGTATAGCAATCAGCCCCAGCATTTT.

This clone appeared a few times. The chain combines TRBV4-1 with TRBJ2-5, with D unclear. Germline CDR1 reads MGHRA; CDR2 reads YSYEKL. V lost 0 bases to trimming and J lost 4 bases, with 9 bases between them. The CDR3 is made up of 14 amino acids. The CDR3 is CASSQETYPETQYF. The CDR3 DNA is TGCGCCAGCAGCCAAGAGACCTACCCAGAGACCCAGTACTTC.

The V and J genes are TRBV28 and TRBJ2-3; D possibly uses TRBD1 or TRBD2 (5 bases each). V was trimmed by 6 bases and J by 4 bases, leaving 14 bases between them. This CDR3 is built from 14 residues. Germline CDR1 MDHEN, CDR2 SYDVKM. The CDR3 reads CASRTLRGPDTQYF. CDR3 DNA: TGTGCCAGCAGGACTCTCCGGGGCCCAGATACGCAGTATTTT. The full variable domain, rest sourced from reference TRBV28 and TRBJ2-3, is DVKVTQSSRYLVKRTGEKVFLECVQDMDHENMFWYRQDPGLGLRLIYFSYDVKMKEKGDIPEGYSVSREKKERFSLILESASTNQTSMYLCASRTLRGPDTQYFGPGTRLTVL.